The next 15 T cell receptor beta chains were all read from a single sample in a study of tumour-infiltrating T cells in Burkitt lymphoma (dated by TCRdb to the early 2020s). The library was produced with the immunoSEQ multiplex PCR assay. TCRdb obtained this table from immuneACCESS and retained in-frame rearrangements with V and J assigned. These tables miss some clones; where compared with another copy, unresolved V genes account for less than half of the shortfall, and the remainder is unexplained. The sample data list some 5,500 clones, and approximately 10% of these were observed just once. 2.2% of the sample is held by the ten biggest clonotypes. The sequenced material came from tumor tissue. These receptors were taken from a human donor with diffuse large B-cell lymphoma.

The chain uses TRBV6-5 and TRBJ1-1; D uncertain. Germline assignment: CDR1 MNHEY and CDR2 SVGAGI. The CDR3 loop spans 14 amino acids. Trimming removed 2 bases at V and 3 bases at J, with 10 bases between. The CDR3 sequence is CASSYVGRHTEAFF. Written as DNA, the CDR3 is TGTGCCAGCAGTTACGTTGGGCGGCACACTGAAGCTTTCTTT.

A few counts support this clone. The chain combines TRBV5-1 with TRBJ2-5, with 14 positions matching TRBD2. V was pared by 0 bases and J by 2 bases, with 6 bases of the junction left unmatched. This CDR3 comprises 18 residues. CDR1 and CDR2 from the germline V gene are SGHRS and YFSETQ. CDR3 bases: TGCGCCAGCAGCTTGGCCCAGACTAGCGGGGGGGTACAAGAGACCCAGTACTTC. Translated: CASSLAQTSGGVQETQYF.

This chain joins TRBV7-8 and TRBJ2-5, with D perhaps matching TRBD2 (6 bases). The V end lost 3 bases, the J end lost 5 bases, and 22 bases lay between the germline ends. From germline, CDR1 is SGHVS and CDR2 FQNEAQ. The CDR3 sequence is 17 residues long. CDR3 DNA: TGTGCCAGCAGCTTCCGCGGGTGGGGCGGGGCGTTTGAGACCCAGTACTTC. This encodes CASSFRGWGGAFETQYF.

This chain uses TRBV10-2 with TRBJ1-2, with TRBD1 identical over 10 bases. Germline V lookup: CDR1 WSHSY, CDR2 SAAADI. Trimming at V came to 7 bases and at J to 2 bases, leaving 16 bases not matched to a gene. This CDR3 has 18 residues. CDR3 nucleotides: TGCGCCAGCACTCCCGGATGGGGGACAGGGGCGCTGAACTATGGCTACACCTTC. Encoded protein: CASTPGWGTGALNYGYTF.

This clone showed up just a few times. The V and J genes are TRBV5-1 and TRBJ1-1; 9 nucleotides align to TRBD1. The CDR3 is 15 residues long. Germline values: CDR1 SGHRS, CDR2 YFSETQ. The junction had 7 bases not matched to a gene; V was cut back by 4 bases and J by 3 bases. The CDR3 coding sequence is TGCGCCAGCAGCGGACCGGGACAGGGCCACACTGAAGCTTTCTTT. This codes for CASSGPGQGHTEAFF.

The V gene is TRBV5-8, the J gene TRBJ1-2, with TRBD1 identical over 8 bases. The CDR3 contains 13 residues. Germline V gene sequence: CDR1 SGHTS, CDR2 YDEGEE. The J segment lost 4 bases and the V segment lost 9 bases, leaving 8 bases of the junction unmatched. CDR3 in DNA: TGTGCCACCGACAGGGGAGGGTCCTATGGCTACACCTTC. It yields the protein CATDRGGSYGYTF.

The chain is built from TRBV10-3 and TRBJ1-1; D is unclear. Trimming took 5 bases from V and 1 from J, leaving 23 bases between them. The CDR3 has 18 residues. CDR1 ENHRY and CDR2 SYGVKD come from the germline V gene. CDR3 DNA: TGTGCCATCAGTACGACATACCCCCCGCCGTCACCGAACACTGAAGCTTTCTTT. This codes for CAISTTYPPPSPNTEAFF.

This clone was found a few times. The chain has TRBV5-5 and TRBJ1-1, with D tentatively TRBD1 (5 bases). The CDR3 sequence is 14 residues long. Germline V lookup: CDR1 SGHKS, CDR2 YYEKEE (reference sequence). Trimming removed 4 bases at V and 4 bases at J, with 14 bases between. CDR3 residues: CASSGGGFGTEAFF. The DNA of the CDR3 is TGTGCCAGCAGCGGGGGGGGGTTCGGCACTGAAGCTTTCTTT.

The J gene is TRBJ2-2, the V gene TRBV29-1; 7 bases fit TRBD1. The V gene end was trimmed by 8 bases and the J gene end by 1 base; junction bases not matched to a gene: 7. This CDR3 is built from 14 residues. From germline, CDR1 is SQVTM and CDR2 ANQGSEA. The CDR3 loop reads CSPPTGENTGELFF. CDR3 in DNA: TGCAGCCCCCCCACAGGGGAGAACACCGGGGAGCTGTTTTTT.

The chain carries TRBV5-6 and TRBJ2-5, with a possible D match to TRBD1 (6 bases). CDR3 length: 14 amino acids. Germline assignment: CDR1 SGHDT and CDR2 YYEEEE. The V end was cut by 0 bases, the J end by 9 bases, with 15 bases between. DNA for the CDR3: TGTGCCAGCAGCTTGGCGGACAGTCTTAGGGCCCAGTACTTC. It yields the protein CASSLADSLRAQYF.

The chain carries TRBV28 and TRBJ2-5; perhaps D is TRBD1 or TRBD2 (5 bases each). The germline gives CDR1 MDHEN, CDR2 SYDVKM. The V gene lost 5 bases and the J gene lost 5 bases, with 24 bases spanning the gap. The CDR3 is 17 amino acids. The CDR3 DNA follows: TGTGCCAGCAGTCCCGGGGCTGGTTTTAAGGGTAGCGAGACCCAGTACTTC. Residues: CASSPGAGFKGSETQYF.

This clone was counted only a few times. This chain connects TRBV4-2 to TRBJ2-3; a weak D match, TRBD1 (5 bases). Germline values: CDR1 LGHNA, CDR2 YNFKEQ. The V end lost 6 bases, the J end lost 0 bases, and 16 bases lay between the germline ends. The CDR3 contains 16 residues. The CDR3 sequence is CASSLRQSPSTDTQYF. The CDR3 DNA follows: TGTGCCAGCAGTCTGCGACAGTCCCCTAGCACAGATACGCAGTATTTT.

This clone was observed a handful of times. V usage is TRBV5-4 and J usage is TRBJ2-7; 10 bases agree with TRBD1. CDR3 length: 14 residues. V was pared by 3 bases and J by 6 bases, with 6 bases of the junction left unmatched. Germline CDR1 reads SGHNT; CDR2 reads YYREEE (reference sequence). The CDR3 spells CASSSPGQGSEQYF. In DNA, the CDR3 is TGTGCCAGCAGCTCCCCGGGACAGGGGAGCGAGCAGTACTTC.

This chain links TRBV5-1 with TRBJ2-5, with 9 bases that match TRBD2. The V gene's germline CDR1 is SGHRS and CDR2 YFSETQ. The CDR3 spans 14 residues. With V trimmed by 2 bases and J by 3 bases, 2 bases remained unmatched. CDR3 loop: CASSFIAGEETQYF. The CDR3 nucleotides are TGCGCCAGCAGCTTTATAGCGGGGGAAGAGACCCAGTACTTC.

This clone appeared a few times. This sequence joins TRBV5-1 and TRBJ2-1; D uncertain. V lost 0 bases and J 10 bases, leaving 14 bases between the germline ends. The CDR3 sequence is 14 residues long. Germline-derived CDR1 and CDR2 are SGHRS and YFSETQ. In DNA form, the CDR3 reads TGCGCCAGCAGCTTGGGGTCGTCCCTTGCGGAGCAGTTCTTC. It yields the protein CASSLGSSLAEQFF.